This TCR beta chain was sequenced for a study of early T cells in non-severe SARS-CoV-2 infection. Study background: Bulk RNA isolated from unsorted whole blood underwent sequencing; chains were not paired.

This clonotype was seen a few times. Its specificity is unknown. General study points: A preference for anti-spike CD8 responses marked VDJdb matching, which missed private and CD4 specificities.

Unique molecular identifier tags were affixed to discrete cDNA molecules. TCRdb used MiXCR to reprocess the 5' RACE reads, holding one entry per CDR3 protein. The table shows 45,000 to 60,000 distinct CDR3 sequences, with approximately 9.7% occurring only once. Germline assignment: CDR1 SEHNR and CDR2 FQNEAQ (reference sequence). V lost 5 bases to trimming and J lost 2 bases; unmatched junction nucleotides: 8. The CDR3 runs 17 residues. Sequencing was done on a sample of whole blood. V and J are TRBV7-9 and TRBJ2-2, with 10 bases lining up with TRBD2. The origin of this receptor is an adult who was a healthcare worker with PCR-confirmed SARS-CoV-2 infection or an uninfected control (not recorded which). The CDR3, as DNA: TGTGCCAGCAGCCCCGCTTTAGCGGGGGGAAACACCGGGGAGCTGTTTTTT. Translating gives CASSPALAGGNTGELFF.